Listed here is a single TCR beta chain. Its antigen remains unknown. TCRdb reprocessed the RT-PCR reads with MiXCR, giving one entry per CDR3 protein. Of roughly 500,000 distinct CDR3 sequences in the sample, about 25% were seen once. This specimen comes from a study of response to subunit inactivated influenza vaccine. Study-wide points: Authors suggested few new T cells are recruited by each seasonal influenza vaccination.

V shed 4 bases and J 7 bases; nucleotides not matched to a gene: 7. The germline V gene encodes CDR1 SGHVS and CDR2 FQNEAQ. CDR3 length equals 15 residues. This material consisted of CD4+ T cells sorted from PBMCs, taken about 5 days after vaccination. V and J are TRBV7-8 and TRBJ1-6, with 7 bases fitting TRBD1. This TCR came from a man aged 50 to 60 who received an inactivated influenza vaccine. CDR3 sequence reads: CASSSETGYNSPLHF. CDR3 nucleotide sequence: TGTGCCAGCAGCTCGGAGACAGGGTACAATTCACCCCTCCACTTT.